A selection of T cell receptor beta chains follows, all from one sample in a study of T-cell reconstitution after alpha-beta-depleted transplantation in children. TCRdb called the PCR reads again in MiXCR, with one record for every CDR3 protein. In the table there are approximately 45,000 distinct CDR3 sequences, about 50% of which are singletons. Sequencing used peripheral blood, obtained before TCRalphabeta/CD19-depleted stem cell transplant. All receptors come from a boy less than two years old with SCID, due to receive a stem cell transplant. Each CDR3 is given without its conserved first and last residue.

J: TRBJ2-3; V: TRBV10-2; length: 13; CDR3: ASSATGGSTDTQY
J: TRBJ2-2; V: TRBV24-1; length: 13; CDR3: ATSDPAGQAGELF
J: TRBJ1-2; V: TRBV5-6; length: 13; CDR3: ASSLPGQGFHGYT
J: TRBJ1-1; V: TRBV5-5; length: 12; CDR3: ASRPGPMGTEAF
J: TRBJ2-1; V: TRBV7-7; length: 9; CDR3: ASSFRDEQF
J: TRBJ2-5; V: TRBV7-9; length: 13; CDR3: ASRPSGGALETQY
J: TRBJ2-1; V: TRBV4-1; length: 12; CDR3: ASSQESGYNEQF
J: TRBJ2-2; V: TRBV7-8; length: 11; CDR3: ASSSQGHGELF
J: TRBJ2-3; V: TRBV7-3; length: 12; CDR3: ASSSSRTEDTQY
J: TRBJ2-1; V: TRBV20-1; length: 11; CDR3: SARNLRGDEQF
J: TRBJ1-2; V: TRBV15; length: 10; CDR3: ATSRAGYGYT
J: TRBJ2-4; V: TRBV7-9; length: 12; CDR3: ASSLRGAKNIQY
J: TRBJ2-7; V: TRBV13; length: 14; CDR3: ASSLIVWGGTYEQY
J: TRBJ2-3; V: TRBV6-1; length: 12; CDR3: ASSRLGNTDTQY
J: TRBJ2-4; V: TRBV20-1; length: 9; CDR3: SASAGTSRY
J: TRBJ2-7; V: TRBV20-1; length: 12; CDR3: SAREFEGSYEQY
J: TRBJ1-2; V: TRBV5-8; length: 9; CDR3: ASSLDYGYT
J: TRBJ1-2; V: TRBV20-1; length: 11; CDR3: SAAPTGGYGYT
J: TRBJ2-7; V: TRBV12-3/TRBV12-4; length: 14; CDR3: ASSSPGQGNSYEQY
J: TRBJ1-1; V: TRBV15; length: 9; CDR3: ATLRGSDAF
J: TRBJ2-7; V: TRBV20-1; length: 12; CDR3: SARAPLESYEQY
J: TRBJ1-2; V: TRBV19; length: 13; CDR3: ASSTSRTGAYGYT
J: TRBJ2-5; V: TRBV7-9; length: 10; CDR3: ASSLRVETQY
J: TRBJ1-6; V: TRBV4-2; length: 14; CDR3: ASSQPQGRGNSPLH
J: TRBJ2-5; V: TRBV10-3; length: 14; CDR3: AISESGSSGWGTQY
J: TRBJ2-5; V: TRBV5-1; length: 12; CDR3: ASSHGTNQETQY
J: TRBJ2-7; V: TRBV20-1; length: 13; CDR3: SATEDRATSYEQY
J: TRBJ2-1; V: TRBV29-1; length: 9; CDR3: SGIYRGWQF
J: TRBJ1-5; V: TRBV5-1; length: 11; CDR3: ASSYDSNQPQH
J: TRBJ1-1; V: TRBV5-1; length: 12; CDR3: ASSLSGVSSEAF
J: TRBJ1-1; V: TRBV12-3/TRBV12-4; length: 13; CDR3: ASSWGLGGGTEAF
J: TRBJ2-7; V: TRBV4-1; length: 11; CDR3: ASSHSQGYEQY
J: TRBJ2-1; V: TRBV5-4; length: 9; CDR3: ASSRGDEQF
J: TRBJ2-3; V: TRBV7-2; length: 12; CDR3: ASSPLGFTDTQY
J: TRBJ1-5; V: TRBV20-1; length: 12; CDR3: SAGQGGSNQPQH
J: TRBJ2-7; V: TRBV3-1; length: 10; CDR3: ASRDGTYEQY
J: TRBJ2-5; V: TRBV7-2; length: 15; CDR3: ASSFGVSGGWEETQY
J: TRBJ2-2; V: TRBV2; length: 12; CDR3: ASSLQGNTGELF
J: TRBJ2-3; V: TRBV5-1; length: 14; CDR3: ASSLASGVVTDTQY
J: TRBJ2-2; V: TRBV9; length: 13; CDR3: ASSVTGTLTGELF
J: TRBJ2-5; V: TRBV7-2; length: 11; CDR3: ASTLGAWETQY
J: TRBJ2-5; V: TRBV5-1; length: 12; CDR3: ASSQLAVQETQY
J: TRBJ2-3; V: TRBV5-4; length: 12; CDR3: ASSLRVNTDTQY
J: TRBJ2-7; V: TRBV2; length: 12; CDR3: ASTGTSGAYEQY
J: TRBJ2-1; V: TRBV5-6; length: 13; CDR3: ASSLGGTRNTEQF
J: TRBJ1-4; V: TRBV11-2; length: 14; CDR3: ASSLVWQPWGEKLF
J: TRBJ2-3; V: TRBV7-7; length: 12; CDR3: ASSPGQGTDTQY
J: TRBJ2-1; V: TRBV20-1; length: 10; CDR3: SASERYNEQF
J: TRBJ1-4; V: TRBV4-2; length: 13; CDR3: ASSPGIERQEKLF
J: TRBJ1-6; V: TRBV7-6; length: 12; CDR3: ASSREGEGSPLH
J: TRBJ2-1; V: TRBV20-1; length: 15; CDR3: SARPRPRLAYYNEQF
J: TRBJ2-1; V: TRBV24-1; length: 16; CDR3: ATSAGDLSGGDFNEQF
J: TRBJ1-1; V: TRBV12-3/TRBV12-4; length: 16; CDR3: ASSPDPWGGQGNTEAF
J: TRBJ2-1; V: TRBV12-3/TRBV12-4; length: 15; CDR3: ASSPLAVETQYNEQF
J: TRBJ1-2; V: TRBV3-1; length: 13; CDR3: ASSQGFQADYGYT
J: TRBJ2-7; V: TRBV11-2; length: 15; CDR3: ASSLEIAGGLSYEQY
J: TRBJ1-4; V: TRBV4-3; length: 13; CDR3: ASSQGTATNEKLF
J: TRBJ2-5; V: TRBV2; length: 15; CDR3: ASSEPIAGGGQETQY
J: TRBJ2-3; V: TRBV4-1; length: 11; CDR3: ASSQDRADAQY